The 11 T cell receptor beta chains below come from one sample, sequenced in a study of T cell changes during pregnancy in multiple sclerosis. Here immunoSEQ multiplex PCR was the method, and the copy in TCRdb shows in-frame clones only, minus some. The sample lists 40,000 to 55,000 clones, around 90% occurring once. The sequences come from CD4+ T cells from peripheral blood mononuclear cells, collected in the second trimester of pregnancy. These receptors were collected from a female donor with multiple sclerosis, enrolled in a pregnancy study.

The V and J genes are TRBV5-1 and TRBJ2-1; TRBD2 agrees at 11 bases. This CDR3 is 14 amino acids long. The germline V gene encodes CDR1 SGHRS and CDR2 YFSETQ. After removal of 5 bases from V and 9 bases from J, the junction contained 7 bases not matched to a gene. CDR3 sequence (DNA): TGCGCCAGCAGTCATAGCGGGAGGGGGCCTGAGCAGTTCTTC. It yields the protein CASSHSGRGPEQFF.

The chain combines TRBV10-3 with TRBJ2-5; D ambiguous. The CDR3 consists of 16 residues. Trimming pared 3 bases from V and 1 base from J, leaving 15 bases between. Germline CDR1 ENHRY, CDR2 SYGVKD. CDR3 region: CAISETLRRLQETQYF. CDR3 in DNA: TGTGCCATCAGTGAAACGTTGCGGCGTCTCCAAGAGACCCAGTACTTC.

The genes are TRBV11-3 and TRBJ1-1, with 7 bases lining up with TRBD1. CDR1 and CDR2 from the germline V gene are SGHNT and YENEEA. There are 14 residues in the CDR3. Germline trimming cut 4 bases from V and 1 base from J; bases unmatched to any gene: 3. Written as DNA, the CDR3 is TGTGCCAGCAGCTCGGGACAGCAGAACACTGAAGCTTTCTTT. It codes for CASSSGQQNTEAFF.

This clone has just one count. This sequence joins TRBV19 and TRBJ1-4; D remains unclear. This CDR3 contains 11 residues. The V gene's germline CDR1 is LNHDA and CDR2 SQIVND (reference sequence). Trimming took off 6 bases at V and 7 bases at J, with 6 bases between the two ends. This chain's CDR3 is CASRDFEKLFF. The CDR3 DNA reads as TGTGCCAGTAGGGACTTTGAAAAACTGTTTTTT.

The chain links TRBV19 to TRBJ2-2; D may be TRBD2 (6 bases). The germline gives CDR1 LNHDA, CDR2 SQIVND (reference sequence). Trimming cost V 3 bases and J 6 bases, with 8 bases left between them. The CDR3 consists of 13 residues. This CDR3 is CASSISGAGELFF. The CDR3, as DNA: TGTGCCAGTAGTATTTCGGGAGCCGGGGAGCTGTTTTTT.

V is TRBV18 and J is TRBJ1-1; D is possibly TRBD1 (5 bases). The CDR3 runs to 12 residues. V was trimmed by 1 base and J by 7 bases, leaving 7 bases between them. Per germline, CDR1 KGHSH and CDR2 LQKENI. CDR3 sequence: CASSPRGLEAFF. CDR3 nucleotides: TGTGCCAGCTCACCACGGGGACTTGAAGCTTTCTTT.

The chain has TRBV10-2 and TRBJ2-5, with 7 bases fitting TRBD1. The CDR3 length is 14 residues. Germline V lookup: CDR1 WSHSY, CDR2 SAAADI. The V gene end was trimmed by 6 bases and the J gene end by 2 bases; junction bases not matched to a gene: 6. CDR3 coding DNA: TGCGCCAGCAGGAGGGACAGCCCACAAGAGACCCAGTACTTC. Translation: CASRRDSPQETQYF.

The chain employs TRBV11-2 and TRBJ1-6, with 8 positions matching TRBD1. Unmatched junction bases numbered 9, after V lost 3 bases and J lost 8 bases. This CDR3 region has 16 residues. The germline CDR1 and CDR2 sequences are SGHAT and FQNNGV. This CDR3 reads CASSFSSGGGHSPLHF. The CDR3, as DNA: TGTGCCAGCAGCTTTAGCTCAGGGGGCGGTCATTCACCCCTCCACTTT.

The rearrangement joins TRBV7-2 to TRBJ2-1; 11 bases are shared with TRBD2. The germline CDR1 and CDR2 sequences are SGHTA and FQGNSA. The CDR3 extends over 15 amino acids. Losses at the gene ends were 5 bases for V and 5 bases for J; bases not matched to a gene: 5. CDR3 in DNA: TGTGCCAGCAGCCGTACTAGCGGGGGCAACAATGAGCAGTTCTTC. Translation: CASSRTSGGNNEQFF. Looking up the rest from reference TRBV7-2 and TRBJ2-1 gives the full variable domain: GAGVSQSPSNKVTEKGKDVELRCDPISGHTALYWYRQSLGQGLEFLIYFQGNSAPDKSGLPSDRFSAERTGGSVSTLTIQRTQQEDSAVYLCASSRTSGGNNEQFFGPGTRLTVL.

The V call is TRBV5-5, the J call TRBJ1-6, with D unclear. Germline V gives CDR1 SGHKS, CDR2 YYEKEE (reference sequence). CDR3 length: 13 residues. Deletions cut 4 bases from V and 10 bases from J, with 12 bases between. The CDR3 loop reads CASSARGDSPLHF. CDR3 sequence (DNA): TGTGCCAGCAGCGCCCGTGGAGACTCACCCCTCCACTTT.

This chain links TRBV6-5 with TRBJ2-1, with 7 bases lining up with TRBD2. V shed 0 bases, J shed 7 bases, and the junction held 6 bases outside the gene matches. Germline CDR1 MNHEY, CDR2 SVGAGI. CDR3 length: 15 amino acids. CDR3 DNA: TGTGCCAGCAGTTACTCTCGGACTAGTGGTAATGAGCAGTTCTTC. It yields the protein CASSYSRTSGNEQFF.